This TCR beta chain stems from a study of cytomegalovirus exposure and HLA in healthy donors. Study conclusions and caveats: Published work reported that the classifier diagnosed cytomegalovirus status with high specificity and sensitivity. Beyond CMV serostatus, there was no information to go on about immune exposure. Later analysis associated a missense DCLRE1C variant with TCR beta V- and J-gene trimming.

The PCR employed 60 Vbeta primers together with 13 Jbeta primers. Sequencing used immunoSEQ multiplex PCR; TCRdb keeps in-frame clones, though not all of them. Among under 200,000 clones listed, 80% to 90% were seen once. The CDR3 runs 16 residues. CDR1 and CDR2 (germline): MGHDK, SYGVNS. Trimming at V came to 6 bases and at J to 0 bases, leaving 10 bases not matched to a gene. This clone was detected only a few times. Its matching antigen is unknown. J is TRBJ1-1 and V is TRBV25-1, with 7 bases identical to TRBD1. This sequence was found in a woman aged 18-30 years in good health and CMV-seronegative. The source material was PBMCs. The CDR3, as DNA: TGTGCCAGCAGCCGTAACAGGGGCGACATGAACACTGAAGCTTTCTTT. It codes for CASSRNRGDMNTEAFF.